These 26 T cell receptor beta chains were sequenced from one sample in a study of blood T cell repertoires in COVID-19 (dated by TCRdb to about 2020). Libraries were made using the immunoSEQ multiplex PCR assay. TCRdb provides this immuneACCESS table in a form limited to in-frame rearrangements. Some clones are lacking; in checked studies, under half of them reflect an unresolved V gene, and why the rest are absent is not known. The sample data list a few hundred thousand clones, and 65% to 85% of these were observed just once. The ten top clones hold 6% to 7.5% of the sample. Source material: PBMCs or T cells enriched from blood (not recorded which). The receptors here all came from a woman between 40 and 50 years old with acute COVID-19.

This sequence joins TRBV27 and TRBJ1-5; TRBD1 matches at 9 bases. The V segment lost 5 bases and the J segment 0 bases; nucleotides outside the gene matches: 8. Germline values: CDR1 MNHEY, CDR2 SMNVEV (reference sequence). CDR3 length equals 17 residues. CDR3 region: CASSPLDRGNSNQPQHF. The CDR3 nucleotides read TGTGCCAGCAGTCCCCTAGACAGGGGGAATAGCAATCAGCCCCAGCATTTT.

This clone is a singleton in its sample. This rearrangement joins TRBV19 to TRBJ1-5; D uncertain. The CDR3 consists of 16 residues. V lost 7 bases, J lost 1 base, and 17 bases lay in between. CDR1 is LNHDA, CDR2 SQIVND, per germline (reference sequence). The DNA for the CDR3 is TGTGCCAGTACCCCAGGCAGCGGGAGGAGCAATCAGCCCCAGCATTTT. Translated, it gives CASTPGSGRSNQPQHF. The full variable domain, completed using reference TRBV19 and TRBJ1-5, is DGGITQSPKYLFRKEGQNVTLSCEQNLNHDAMYWYRQDPGQGLRLIYYSQIVNDFQKGDIAEGYSVSREKKESFPLTVTSAQKNPTAFYLCASTPGSGRSNQPQHFGDGTRLSIL.

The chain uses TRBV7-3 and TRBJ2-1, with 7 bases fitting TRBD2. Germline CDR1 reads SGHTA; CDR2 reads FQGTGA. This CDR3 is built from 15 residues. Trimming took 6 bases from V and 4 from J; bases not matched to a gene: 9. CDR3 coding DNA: TGTGCCAGCAGTCACCCGGGACTACTATACAATGAGCAGTTCTTC. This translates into CASSHPGLLYNEQFF. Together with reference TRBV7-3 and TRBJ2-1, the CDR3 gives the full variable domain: GAGVSQTPSNKVTEKGKYVELRCDPISGHTALYWYRQSLGQGPEFLIYFQGTGAADDSGLPNDRFFAVRPEGSVSTLKIQRTERGDSAVYLCASSHPGLLYNEQFFGPGTRLTVL.

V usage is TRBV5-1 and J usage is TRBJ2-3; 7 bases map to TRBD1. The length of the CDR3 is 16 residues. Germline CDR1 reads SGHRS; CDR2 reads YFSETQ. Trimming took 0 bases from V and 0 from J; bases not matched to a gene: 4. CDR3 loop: CASSLATGASTDTQYF. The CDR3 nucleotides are TGCGCCAGCAGCTTGGCCACAGGGGCTAGCACAGATACGCAGTATTTT.

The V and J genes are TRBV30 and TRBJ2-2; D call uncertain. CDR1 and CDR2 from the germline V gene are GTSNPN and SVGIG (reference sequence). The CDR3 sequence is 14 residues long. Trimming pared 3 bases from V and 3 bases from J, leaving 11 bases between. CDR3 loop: CAWRGGTHTGELFF. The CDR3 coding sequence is TGTGCCTGGAGAGGCGGAACTCACACCGGGGAGCTGTTTTTT.

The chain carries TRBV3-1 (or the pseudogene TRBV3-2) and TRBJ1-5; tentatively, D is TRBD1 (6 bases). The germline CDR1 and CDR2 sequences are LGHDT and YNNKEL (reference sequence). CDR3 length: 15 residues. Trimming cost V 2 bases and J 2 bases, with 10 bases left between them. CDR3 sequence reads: CASSQYPGGNQPQHF. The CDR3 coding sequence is TGTGCCAGCAGCCAATATCCAGGGGGCAATCAGCCCCAGCATTTT.

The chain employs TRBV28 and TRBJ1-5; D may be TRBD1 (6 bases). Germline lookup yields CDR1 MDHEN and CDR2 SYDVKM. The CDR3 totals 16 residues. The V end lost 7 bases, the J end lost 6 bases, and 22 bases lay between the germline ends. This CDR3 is CASISGGASGPQPQHF. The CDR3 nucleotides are TGTGCCAGCATTTCCGGGGGGGCGAGTGGTCCTCAGCCCCAGCATTTT.

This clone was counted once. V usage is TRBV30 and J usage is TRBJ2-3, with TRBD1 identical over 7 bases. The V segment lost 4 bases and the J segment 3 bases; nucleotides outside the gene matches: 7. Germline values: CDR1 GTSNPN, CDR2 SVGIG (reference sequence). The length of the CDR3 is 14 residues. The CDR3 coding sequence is TGTGCCTGGAACAGACAGGGTGGGACAGATACGCAGTATTTT. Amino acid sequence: CAWNRQGGTDTQYF. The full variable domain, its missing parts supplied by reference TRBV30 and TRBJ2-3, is SQTIHQWPATLVQPVGSPLSLECTVEGTSNPNLYWYRQAAGRGLQLLFYSVGIGQISSEVPQNLSASRPQDRQFILSSKKLLLSDSGFYLCAWNRQGGTDTQYFGPGTRLTVL.

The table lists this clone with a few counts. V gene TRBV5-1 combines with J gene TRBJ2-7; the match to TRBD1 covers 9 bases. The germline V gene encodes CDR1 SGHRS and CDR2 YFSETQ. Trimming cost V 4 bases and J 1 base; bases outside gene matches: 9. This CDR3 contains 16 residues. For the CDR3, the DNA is TGCGCCAGCAGCAAGGGGACAGGGTACGAGTCCTACGAGCAGTACTTC. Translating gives CASSKGTGYESYEQYF.

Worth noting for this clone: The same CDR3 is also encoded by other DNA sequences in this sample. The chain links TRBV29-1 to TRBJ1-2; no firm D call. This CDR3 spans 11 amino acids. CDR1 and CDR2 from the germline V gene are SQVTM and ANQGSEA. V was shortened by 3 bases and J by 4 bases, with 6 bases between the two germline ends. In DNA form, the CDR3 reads TGCAGCGTTGAGAGTGGCTATGGCTACACCTTC. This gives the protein CSVESGYGYTF.

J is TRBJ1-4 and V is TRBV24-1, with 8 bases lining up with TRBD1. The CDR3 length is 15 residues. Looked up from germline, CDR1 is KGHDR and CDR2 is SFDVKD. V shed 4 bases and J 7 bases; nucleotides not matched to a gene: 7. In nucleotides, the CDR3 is TGTGCCACCAGTGACCGGACAGGGAAGGGTGAAAAACTGTTTTTT. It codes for CATSDRTGKGEKLFF.

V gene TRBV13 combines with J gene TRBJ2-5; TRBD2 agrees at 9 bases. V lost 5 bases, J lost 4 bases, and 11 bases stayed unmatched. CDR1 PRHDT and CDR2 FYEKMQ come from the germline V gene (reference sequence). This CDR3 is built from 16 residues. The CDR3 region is CASSPVSGGTRETQYF. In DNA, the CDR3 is TGTGCCAGCAGCCCAGTCAGCGGGGGGACAAGAGAGACCCAGTACTTC.

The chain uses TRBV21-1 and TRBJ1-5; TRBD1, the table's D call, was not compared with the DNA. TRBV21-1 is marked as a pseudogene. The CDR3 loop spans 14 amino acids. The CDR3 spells CASNTGQGNQPQHF. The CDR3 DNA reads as TGTGCCAGCAACACAGGACAGGGGAATCAGCCCCAGCATTTT.

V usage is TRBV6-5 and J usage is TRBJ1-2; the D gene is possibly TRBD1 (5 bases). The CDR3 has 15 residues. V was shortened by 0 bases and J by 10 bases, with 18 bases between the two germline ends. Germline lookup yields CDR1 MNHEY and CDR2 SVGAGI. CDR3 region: CASSYSTGGGVFYTF. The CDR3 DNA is TGTGCCAGCAGTTACTCGACCGGCGGAGGGGTTTTCTACACCTTC.

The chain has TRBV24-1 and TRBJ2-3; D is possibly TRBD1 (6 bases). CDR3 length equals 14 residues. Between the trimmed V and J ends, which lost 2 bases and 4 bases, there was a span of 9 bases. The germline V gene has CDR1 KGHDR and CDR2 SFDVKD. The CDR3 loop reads CATSDYREADTQYF. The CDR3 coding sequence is TGTGCCACCAGTGATTACAGGGAAGCAGATACGCAGTATTTT.

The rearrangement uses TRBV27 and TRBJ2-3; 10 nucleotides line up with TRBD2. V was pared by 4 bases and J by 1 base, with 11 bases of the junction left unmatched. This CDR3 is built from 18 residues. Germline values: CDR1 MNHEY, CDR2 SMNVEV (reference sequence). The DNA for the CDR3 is TGTGCCAGCAGTTCGCGGACTAGCGGTCCGCGGGGCACAGATACGCAGTATTTT. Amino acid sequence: CASSSRTSGPRGTDTQYF.

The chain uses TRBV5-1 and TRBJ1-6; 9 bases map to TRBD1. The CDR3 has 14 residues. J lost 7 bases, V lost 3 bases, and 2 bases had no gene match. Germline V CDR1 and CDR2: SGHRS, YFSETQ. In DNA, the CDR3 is TGCGCCAGCAGCTGGGGACAGGGAAATTCACCCCTCCACTTT. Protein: CASSWGQGNSPLHF. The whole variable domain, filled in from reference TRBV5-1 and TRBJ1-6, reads KAGVTQTPRYLIKTRGQQVTLSCSPISGHRSVSWYQQTPGQGLQFLFEYFSETQRNKGNFPGRFSGRQFSNSRSEMNVSTLELGDSALYLCASSWGQGNSPLHFGNGTRLTVT.

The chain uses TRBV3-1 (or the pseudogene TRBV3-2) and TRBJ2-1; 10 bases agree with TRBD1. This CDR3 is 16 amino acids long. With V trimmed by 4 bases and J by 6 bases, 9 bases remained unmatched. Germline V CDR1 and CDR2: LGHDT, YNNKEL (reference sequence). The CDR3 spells CASSPYIRDRGNEQFF. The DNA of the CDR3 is TGTGCCAGCAGCCCTTACATCCGGGACAGGGGCAATGAGCAGTTCTTC.

CDR3 protein: CASSSTGTHEAFF. CDR3 in DNA: TGCGCCAGCAGCTCTACCGGGACTCATGAAGCTTTCTTT. This chain connects TRBV5-1 to TRBJ1-1, with D maybe TRBD1 (5 bases). The ends were cut back, 3 bases at V and 7 bases at J, with 13 bases in the middle. This CDR3 comprises 13 residues. Germline CDR1 and CDR2: SGHRS and YFSETQ.

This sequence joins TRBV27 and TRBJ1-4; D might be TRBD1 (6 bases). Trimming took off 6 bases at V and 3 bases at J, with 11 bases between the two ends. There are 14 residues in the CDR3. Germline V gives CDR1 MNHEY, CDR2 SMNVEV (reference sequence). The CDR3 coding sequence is TGTGCCAGCAGAACAGGGAGGGCTAATGAAAAACTGTTTTTT. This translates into CASRTGRANEKLFF.

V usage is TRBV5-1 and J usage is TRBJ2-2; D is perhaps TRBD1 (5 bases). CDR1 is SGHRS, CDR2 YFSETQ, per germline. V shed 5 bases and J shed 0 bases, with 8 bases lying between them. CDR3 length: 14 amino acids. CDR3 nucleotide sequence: TGCGCCAGCAGGACAGAAGCGAACACCGGGGAGCTGTTTTTT. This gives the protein CASRTEANTGELFF.

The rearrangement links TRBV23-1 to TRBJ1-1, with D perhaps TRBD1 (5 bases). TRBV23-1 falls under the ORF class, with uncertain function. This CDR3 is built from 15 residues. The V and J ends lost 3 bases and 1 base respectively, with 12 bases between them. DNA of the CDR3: TGCGCCAGCAGTCAGGGAGGGACTGGGAACACTGAAGCTTTCTTT. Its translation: CASSQGGTGNTEAFF.

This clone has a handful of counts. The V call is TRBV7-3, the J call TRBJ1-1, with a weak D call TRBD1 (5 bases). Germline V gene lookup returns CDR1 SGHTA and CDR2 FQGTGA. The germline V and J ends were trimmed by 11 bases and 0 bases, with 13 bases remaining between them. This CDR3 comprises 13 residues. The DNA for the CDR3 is TGTGCCTCAGCGGGGCCCATGAACACTGAAGCTTTCTTT. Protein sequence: CASAGPMNTEAFF.

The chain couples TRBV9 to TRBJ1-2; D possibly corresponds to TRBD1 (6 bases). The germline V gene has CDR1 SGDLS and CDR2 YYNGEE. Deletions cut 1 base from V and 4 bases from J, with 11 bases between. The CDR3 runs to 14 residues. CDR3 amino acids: CASSVRQDLYGYTF. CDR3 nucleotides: TGTGCCAGCAGCGTACGACAGGACCTCTATGGCTACACCTTC.

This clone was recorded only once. This chain's CDR3 is CACVKGSTDTQYF. The CDR3 coding sequence is TGTGCCTGCGTCAAGGGGAGCACAGATACGCAGTATTTT. The genes are TRBV30 and TRBJ2-3; D perhaps matches TRBD1 (5 bases). Trimming left V 6 bases short and J 0 bases short, with 10 bases between. This CDR3 region has 13 residues. Germline V gives CDR1 GTSNPN, CDR2 SVGIG (reference sequence).

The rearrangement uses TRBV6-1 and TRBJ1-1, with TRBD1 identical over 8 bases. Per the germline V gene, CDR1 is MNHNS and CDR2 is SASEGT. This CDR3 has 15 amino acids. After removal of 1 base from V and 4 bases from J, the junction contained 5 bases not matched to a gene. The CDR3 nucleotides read TGTGCCAGCAGTGAAGTCGGCAGGGGGCTCACTGAAGCTTTCTTT. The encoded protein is CASSEVGRGLTEAFF.